This T cell receptor (beta chain) is from a study of blood T cell repertoires in COVID-19. Profiling relied on immunoSEQ multiplex PCR, and the TCRdb table lists in-frame clones only, not all of them. Found here are over 200,000 clones, about four fifths of them singletons; the top ten hold 8.2%. CDR1 and CDR2 (germline): SGHRS, YFSETQ. V was pared by 3 bases and J by 7 bases, with 7 bases between. The CDR3 has 12 amino acids. The clonotype comes from a woman aged 50 to 60 with acute or convalescent COVID-19. The J gene is TRBJ2-2, the V gene TRBV5-1, with D hard to call. The sequenced material came from peripheral blood. Here the CDR3 DNA reads TGCGCCAGCAGCTCCGAGATCGGGGAGCTGTTTTTT. It codes for CASSSEIGELFF.